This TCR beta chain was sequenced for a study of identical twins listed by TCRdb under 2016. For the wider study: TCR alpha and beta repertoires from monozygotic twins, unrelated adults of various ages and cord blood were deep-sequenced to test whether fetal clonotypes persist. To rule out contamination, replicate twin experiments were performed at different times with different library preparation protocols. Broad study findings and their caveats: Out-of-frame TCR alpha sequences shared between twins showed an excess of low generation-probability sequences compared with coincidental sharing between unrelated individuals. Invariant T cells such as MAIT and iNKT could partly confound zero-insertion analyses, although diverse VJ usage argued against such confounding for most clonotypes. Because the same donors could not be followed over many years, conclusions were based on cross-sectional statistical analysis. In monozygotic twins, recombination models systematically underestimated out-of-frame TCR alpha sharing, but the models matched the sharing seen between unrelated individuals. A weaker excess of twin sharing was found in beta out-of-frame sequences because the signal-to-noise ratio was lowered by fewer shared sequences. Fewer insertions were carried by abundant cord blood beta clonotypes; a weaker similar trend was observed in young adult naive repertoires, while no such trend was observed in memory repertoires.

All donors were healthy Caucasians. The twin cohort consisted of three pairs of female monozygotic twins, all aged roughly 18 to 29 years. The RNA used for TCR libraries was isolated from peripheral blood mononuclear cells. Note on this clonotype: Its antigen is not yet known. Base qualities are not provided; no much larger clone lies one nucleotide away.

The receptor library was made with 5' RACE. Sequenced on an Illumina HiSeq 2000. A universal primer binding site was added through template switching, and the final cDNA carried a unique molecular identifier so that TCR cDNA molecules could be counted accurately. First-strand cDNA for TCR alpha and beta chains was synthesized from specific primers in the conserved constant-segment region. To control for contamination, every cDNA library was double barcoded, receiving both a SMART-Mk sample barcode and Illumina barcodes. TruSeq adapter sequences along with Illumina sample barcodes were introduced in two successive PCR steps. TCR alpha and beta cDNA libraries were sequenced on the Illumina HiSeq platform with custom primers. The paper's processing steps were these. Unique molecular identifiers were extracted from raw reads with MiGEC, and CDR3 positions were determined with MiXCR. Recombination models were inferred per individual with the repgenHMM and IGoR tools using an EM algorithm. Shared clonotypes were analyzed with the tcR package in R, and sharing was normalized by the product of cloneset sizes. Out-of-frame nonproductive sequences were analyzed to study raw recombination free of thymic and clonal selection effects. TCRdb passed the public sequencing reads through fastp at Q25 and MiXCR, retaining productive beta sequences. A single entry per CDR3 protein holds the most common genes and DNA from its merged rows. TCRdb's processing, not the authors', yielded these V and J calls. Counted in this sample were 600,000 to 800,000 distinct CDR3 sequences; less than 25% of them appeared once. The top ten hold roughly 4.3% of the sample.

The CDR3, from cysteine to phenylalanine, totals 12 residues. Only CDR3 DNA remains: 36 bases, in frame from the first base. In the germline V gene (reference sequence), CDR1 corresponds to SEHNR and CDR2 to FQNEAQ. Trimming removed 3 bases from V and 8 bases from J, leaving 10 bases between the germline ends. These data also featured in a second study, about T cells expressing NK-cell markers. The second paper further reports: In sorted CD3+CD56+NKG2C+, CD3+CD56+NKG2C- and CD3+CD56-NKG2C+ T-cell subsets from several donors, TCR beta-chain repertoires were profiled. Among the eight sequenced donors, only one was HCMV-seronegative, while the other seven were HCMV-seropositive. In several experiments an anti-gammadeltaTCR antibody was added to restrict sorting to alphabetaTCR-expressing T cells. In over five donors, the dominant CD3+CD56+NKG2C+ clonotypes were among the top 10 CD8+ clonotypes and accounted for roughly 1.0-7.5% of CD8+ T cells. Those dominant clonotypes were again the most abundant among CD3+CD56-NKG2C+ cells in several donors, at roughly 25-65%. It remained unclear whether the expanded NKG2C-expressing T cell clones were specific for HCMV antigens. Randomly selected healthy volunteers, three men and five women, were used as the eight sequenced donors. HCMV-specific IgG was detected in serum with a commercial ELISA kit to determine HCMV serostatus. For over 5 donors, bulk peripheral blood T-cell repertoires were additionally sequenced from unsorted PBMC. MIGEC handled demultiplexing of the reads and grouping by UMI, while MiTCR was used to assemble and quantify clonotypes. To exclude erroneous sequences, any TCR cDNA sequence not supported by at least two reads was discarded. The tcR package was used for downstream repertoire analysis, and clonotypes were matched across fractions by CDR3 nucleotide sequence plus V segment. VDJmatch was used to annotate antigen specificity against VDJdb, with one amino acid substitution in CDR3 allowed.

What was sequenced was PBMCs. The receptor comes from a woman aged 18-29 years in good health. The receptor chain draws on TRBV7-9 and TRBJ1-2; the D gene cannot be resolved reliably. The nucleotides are TGTGCCAGCAGCTTCGGGTCTGCGGGCTACACCTTC. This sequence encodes CASSFGSAGYTF.